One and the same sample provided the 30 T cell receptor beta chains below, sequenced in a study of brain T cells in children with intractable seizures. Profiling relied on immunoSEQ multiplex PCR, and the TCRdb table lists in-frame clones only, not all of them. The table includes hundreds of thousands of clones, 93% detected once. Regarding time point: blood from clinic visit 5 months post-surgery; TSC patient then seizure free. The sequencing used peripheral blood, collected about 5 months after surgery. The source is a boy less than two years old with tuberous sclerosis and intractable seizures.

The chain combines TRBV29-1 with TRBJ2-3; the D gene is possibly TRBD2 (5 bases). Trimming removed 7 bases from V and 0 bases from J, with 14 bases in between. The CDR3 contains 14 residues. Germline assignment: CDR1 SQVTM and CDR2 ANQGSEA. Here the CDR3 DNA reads TGCAGCGGTGGGAGCGGCAGGAGCACAGATACGCAGTATTTT. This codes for CSGGSGRSTDTQYF.

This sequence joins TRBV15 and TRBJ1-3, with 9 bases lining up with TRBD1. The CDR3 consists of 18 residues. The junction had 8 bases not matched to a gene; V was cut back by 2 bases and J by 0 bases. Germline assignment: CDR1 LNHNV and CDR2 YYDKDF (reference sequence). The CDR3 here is CATSRTGTGQRSGNTIYF. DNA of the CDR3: TGTGCCACCAGCAGAACCGGGACAGGGCAACGCTCTGGAAACACCATATATTTT.

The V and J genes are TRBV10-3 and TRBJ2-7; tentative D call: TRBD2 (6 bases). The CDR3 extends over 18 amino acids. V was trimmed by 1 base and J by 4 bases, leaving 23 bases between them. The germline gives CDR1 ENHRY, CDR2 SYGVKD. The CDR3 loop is CAISEYGRPSDFLYEQYF. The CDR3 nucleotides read TGTGCCATCAGTGAGTATGGTAGGCCTAGCGATTTCCTTTACGAGCAGTACTTC.

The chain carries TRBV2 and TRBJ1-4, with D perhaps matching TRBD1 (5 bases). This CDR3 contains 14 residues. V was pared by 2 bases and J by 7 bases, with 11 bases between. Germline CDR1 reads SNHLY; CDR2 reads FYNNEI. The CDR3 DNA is TGTGCCAGCAGTGAACCCCCGACAGTTGAAAAACTGTTTTTT. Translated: CASSEPPTVEKLFF.

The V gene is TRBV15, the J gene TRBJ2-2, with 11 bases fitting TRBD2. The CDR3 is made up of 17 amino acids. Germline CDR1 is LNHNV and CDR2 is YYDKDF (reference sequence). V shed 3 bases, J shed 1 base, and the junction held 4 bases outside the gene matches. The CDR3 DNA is TGTGCCACCAGCAGGGGACTAGCGGAGAAGAACACCGGGGAGCTGTTTTTT. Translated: CATSRGLAEKNTGELFF. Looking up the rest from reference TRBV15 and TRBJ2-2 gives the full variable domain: DAMVIQNPRYQVTQFGKPVTLSCSQTLNHNVMYWYQQKSSQAPKLLFHYYDKDFNNEADTPDNFQSRRPNTSFCFLDIRSPGLGDTAMYLCATSRGLAEKNTGELFFGEGSRLTVL.

Here the CDR3 reads CASRRGRGVEQYF. CDR3 DNA: TGTGCCAGCAGGAGGGGGCGGGGGGTAGAGCAGTACTTC. This chain connects TRBV12-3 or TRBV12-4 to TRBJ2-7; tentative D call: TRBD2 (8 bases). Trimming removed 6 bases at V and 7 bases at J, with 16 bases between. The CDR3 length is 13 residues.

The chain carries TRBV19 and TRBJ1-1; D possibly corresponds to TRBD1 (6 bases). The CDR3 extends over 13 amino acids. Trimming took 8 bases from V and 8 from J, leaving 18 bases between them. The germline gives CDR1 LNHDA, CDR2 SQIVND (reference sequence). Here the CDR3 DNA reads TGTGCCAGTCTCGAAACAGGGCACGACGAAGCTTTCTTT. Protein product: CASLETGHDEAFF.

The CDR3 nucleotides are TGTGCCAGCAGCTTAATCGCGGGCACTGAAGCTTTCTTT. It codes for CASSLIAGTEAFF. V and J are TRBV11-3 and TRBJ1-1; no clear D. Germline values: CDR1 SGHNT, CDR2 YENEEA. The CDR3 runs to 13 residues. Trimming shortened V by 2 bases and J by 4 bases, and 8 bases separated the two germline ends.

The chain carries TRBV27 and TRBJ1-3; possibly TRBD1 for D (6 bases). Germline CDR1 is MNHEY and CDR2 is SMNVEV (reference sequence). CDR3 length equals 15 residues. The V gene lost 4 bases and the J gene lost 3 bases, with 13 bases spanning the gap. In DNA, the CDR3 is TGTGCCAGCAGTTCAAGGGGGTTCGGTGGAAACACCATATATTTT. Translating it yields CASSSRGFGGNTIYF.

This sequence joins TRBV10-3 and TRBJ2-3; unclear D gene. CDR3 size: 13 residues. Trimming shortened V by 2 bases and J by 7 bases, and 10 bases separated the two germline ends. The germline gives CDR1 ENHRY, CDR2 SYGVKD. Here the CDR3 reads CAISENYRNTQYF. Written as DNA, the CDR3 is TGTGCCATCAGTGAGAACTACCGAAATACGCAGTATTTT.

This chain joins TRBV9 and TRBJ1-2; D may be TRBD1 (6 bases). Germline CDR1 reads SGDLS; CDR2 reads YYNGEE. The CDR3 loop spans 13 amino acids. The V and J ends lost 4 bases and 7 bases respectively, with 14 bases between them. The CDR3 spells CASSPGGARGYTF. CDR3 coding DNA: TGTGCCAGCAGCCCCGGGGGCGCGCGTGGCTACACCTTC.

The CDR3 DNA reads as TGTGCCAGCAGCGTAGCGGGTAGCTTCTACGAGCAGTACTTC. Its protein product is CASSVAGSFYEQYF. The chain joins TRBV9 to TRBJ2-7; no firm D call. Germline loops: CDR1 SGDLS, CDR2 YYNGEE. The CDR3 is 14 residues long. Trimming cost V 0 bases and J 3 bases, with 10 bases left between them.

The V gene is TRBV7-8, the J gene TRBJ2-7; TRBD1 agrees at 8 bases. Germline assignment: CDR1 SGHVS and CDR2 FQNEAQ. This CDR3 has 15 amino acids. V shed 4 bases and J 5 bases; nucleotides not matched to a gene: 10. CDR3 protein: CASSSATGAKNEQYF. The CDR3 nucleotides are TGTGCCAGCAGCTCAGCGACAGGGGCAAAAAACGAGCAGTACTTC.

The chain's CDR3 is CASSYGRETNQPQHF. CDR3 nucleotides: TGTGCCAGCAGTTACGGGAGGGAAACCAATCAGCCCCAGCATTTT. J is TRBJ1-5 and V is TRBV6-5; D uncertain. The CDR3 consists of 15 residues. V was trimmed by 2 bases and J by 3 bases, leaving 11 bases between them. CDR1 and CDR2 from the germline V gene are MNHEY and SVGAGI.

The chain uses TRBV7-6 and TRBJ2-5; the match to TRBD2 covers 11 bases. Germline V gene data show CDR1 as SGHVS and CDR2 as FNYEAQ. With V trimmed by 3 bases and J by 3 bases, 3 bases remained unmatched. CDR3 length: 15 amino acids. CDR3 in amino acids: CASSFRLAGKETQYF. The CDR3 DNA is TGTGCCAGCAGCTTCCGACTAGCGGGAAAAGAGACCCAGTACTTC.

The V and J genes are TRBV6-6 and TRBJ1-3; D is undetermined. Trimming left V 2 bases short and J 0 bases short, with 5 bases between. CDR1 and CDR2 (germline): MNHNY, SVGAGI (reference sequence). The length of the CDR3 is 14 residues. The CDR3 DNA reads TGTGCCAGCAGTTACGGGAGCTCTGGAAACACCATATATTTT. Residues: CASSYGSSGNTIYF.

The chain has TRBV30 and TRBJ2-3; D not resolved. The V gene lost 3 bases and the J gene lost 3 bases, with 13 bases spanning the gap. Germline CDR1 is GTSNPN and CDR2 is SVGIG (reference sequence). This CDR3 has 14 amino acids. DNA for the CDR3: TGTGCCTGGAGCGTCGCTCTGGGTACAGATACGCAGTATTTT. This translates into CAWSVALGTDTQYF.

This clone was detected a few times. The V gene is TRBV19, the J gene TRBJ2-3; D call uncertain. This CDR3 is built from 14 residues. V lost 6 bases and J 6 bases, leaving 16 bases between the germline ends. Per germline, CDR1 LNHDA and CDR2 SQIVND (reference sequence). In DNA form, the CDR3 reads TGTGCCAGTAGCCCTCCCGGGTCGGGCGATACGCAGTATTTT. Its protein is CASSPPGSGDTQYF.

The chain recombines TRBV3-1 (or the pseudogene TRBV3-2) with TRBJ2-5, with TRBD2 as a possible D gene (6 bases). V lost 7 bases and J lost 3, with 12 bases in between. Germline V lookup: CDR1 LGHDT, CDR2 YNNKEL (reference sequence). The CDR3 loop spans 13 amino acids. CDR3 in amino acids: CASNGGVEETQYF. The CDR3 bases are TGTGCCAGCAACGGGGGAGTGGAAGAGACCCAGTACTTC.

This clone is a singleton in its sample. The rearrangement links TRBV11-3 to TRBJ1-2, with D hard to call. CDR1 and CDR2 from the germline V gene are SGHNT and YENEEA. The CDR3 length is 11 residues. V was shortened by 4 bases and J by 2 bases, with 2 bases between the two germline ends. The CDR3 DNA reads TGTGCCAGCAGCTCCAACTATGGCTACACCTTC. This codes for CASSSNYGYTF.

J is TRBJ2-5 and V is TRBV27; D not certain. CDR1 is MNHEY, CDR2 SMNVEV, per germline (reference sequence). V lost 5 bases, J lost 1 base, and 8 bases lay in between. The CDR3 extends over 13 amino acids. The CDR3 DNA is TGTGCCAGCAGTCCCATATCCCAAGAGACCCAGTACTTC. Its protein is CASSPISQETQYF.

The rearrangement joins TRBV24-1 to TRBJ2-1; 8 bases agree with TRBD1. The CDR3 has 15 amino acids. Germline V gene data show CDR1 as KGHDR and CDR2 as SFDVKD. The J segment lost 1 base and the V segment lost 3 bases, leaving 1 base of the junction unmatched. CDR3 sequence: CATSDTGGSYNEQFF. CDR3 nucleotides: TGTGCCACCAGTGATACAGGGGGGTCCTACAATGAGCAGTTCTTC.

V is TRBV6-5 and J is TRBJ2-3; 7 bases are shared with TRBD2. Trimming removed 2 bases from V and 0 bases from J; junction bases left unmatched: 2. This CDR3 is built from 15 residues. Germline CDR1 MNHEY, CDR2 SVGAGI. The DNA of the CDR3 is TGTGCCAGCAGTTACGCGGGGGAGAGCACAGATACGCAGTATTTT. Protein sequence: CASSYAGESTDTQYF.

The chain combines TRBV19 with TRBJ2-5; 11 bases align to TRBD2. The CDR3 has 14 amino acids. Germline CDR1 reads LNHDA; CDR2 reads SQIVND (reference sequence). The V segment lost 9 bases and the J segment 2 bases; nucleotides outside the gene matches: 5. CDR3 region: CASEGTSGQETQYF. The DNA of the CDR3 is TGTGCCAGCGAAGGGACTAGCGGACAAGAGACCCAGTACTTC.

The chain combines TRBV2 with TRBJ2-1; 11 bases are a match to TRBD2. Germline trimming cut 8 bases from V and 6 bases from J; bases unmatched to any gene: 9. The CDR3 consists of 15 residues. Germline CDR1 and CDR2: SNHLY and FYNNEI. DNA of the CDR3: TGTGCCAGCGATAGCGGGGGGGCTCATGTCAATGAGCAGTTCTTC. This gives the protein CASDSGGAHVNEQFF.

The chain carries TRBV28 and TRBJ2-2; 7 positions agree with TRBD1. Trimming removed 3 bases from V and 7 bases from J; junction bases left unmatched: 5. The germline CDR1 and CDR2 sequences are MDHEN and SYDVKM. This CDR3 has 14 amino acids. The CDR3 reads CASSFDRDDGELFF. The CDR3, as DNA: TGTGCCAGCAGTTTTGACAGGGACGACGGGGAGCTGTTTTTT.

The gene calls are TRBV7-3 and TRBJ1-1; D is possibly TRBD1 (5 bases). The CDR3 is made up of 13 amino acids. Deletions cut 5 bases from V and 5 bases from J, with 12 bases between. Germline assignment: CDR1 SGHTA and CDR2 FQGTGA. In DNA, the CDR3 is TGTGCCAGCAGCCCCGAGGGGTCGACTGAAGCTTTCTTT. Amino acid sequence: CASSPEGSTEAFF.

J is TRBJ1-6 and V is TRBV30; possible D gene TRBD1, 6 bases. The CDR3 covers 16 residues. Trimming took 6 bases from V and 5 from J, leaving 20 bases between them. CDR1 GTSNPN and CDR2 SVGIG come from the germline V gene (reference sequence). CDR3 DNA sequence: TGTGCCTGCCCCCGGAGGGGGTCTGAGGATAATTCACCCCTCCACTTT. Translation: CACPRRGSEDNSPLHF.

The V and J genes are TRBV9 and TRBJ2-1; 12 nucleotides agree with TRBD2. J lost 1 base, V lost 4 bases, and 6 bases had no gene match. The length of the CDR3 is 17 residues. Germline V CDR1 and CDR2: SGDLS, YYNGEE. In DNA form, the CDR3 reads TGTGCCAGCAGCCCCCGACTAGCGGGAGTATCCTACAATGAGCAGTTCTTC. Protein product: CASSPRLAGVSYNEQFF.

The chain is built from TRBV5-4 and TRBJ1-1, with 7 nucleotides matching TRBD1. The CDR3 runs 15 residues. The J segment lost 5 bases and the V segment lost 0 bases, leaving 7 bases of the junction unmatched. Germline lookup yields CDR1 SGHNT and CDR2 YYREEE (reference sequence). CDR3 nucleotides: TGTGCCAGCAGCTTGGGACAGGGACTAGTTACTGAAGCTTTCTTT. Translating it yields CASSLGQGLVTEAFF.